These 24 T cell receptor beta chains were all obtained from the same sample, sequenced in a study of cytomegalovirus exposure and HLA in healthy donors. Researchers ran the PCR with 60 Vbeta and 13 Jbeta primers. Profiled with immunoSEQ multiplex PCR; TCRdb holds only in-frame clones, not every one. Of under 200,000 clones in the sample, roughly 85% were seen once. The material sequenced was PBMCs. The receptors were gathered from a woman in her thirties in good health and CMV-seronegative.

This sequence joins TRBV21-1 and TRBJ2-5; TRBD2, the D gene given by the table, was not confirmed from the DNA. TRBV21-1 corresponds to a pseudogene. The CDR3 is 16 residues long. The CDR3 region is CASSKLVAGGQETQYF. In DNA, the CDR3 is TGTGCCAGCAGCAAATTGGTAGCGGGGGGACAAGAGACCCAGTACTTC.

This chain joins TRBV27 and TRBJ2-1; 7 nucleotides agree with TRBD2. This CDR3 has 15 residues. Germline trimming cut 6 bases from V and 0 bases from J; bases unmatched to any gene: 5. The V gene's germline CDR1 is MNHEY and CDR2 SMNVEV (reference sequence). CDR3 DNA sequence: TGTGCCAGCAGCCTCCGGACTAGCTCCTACAATGAGCAGTTCTTC. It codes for CASSLRTSSYNEQFF.

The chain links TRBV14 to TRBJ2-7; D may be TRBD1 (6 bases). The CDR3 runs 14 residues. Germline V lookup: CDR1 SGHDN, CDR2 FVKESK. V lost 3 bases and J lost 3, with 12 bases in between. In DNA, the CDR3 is TGTGCCAGCAGCCAGTATGGACAGAACTACGAGCAGTACTTC. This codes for CASSQYGQNYEQYF.

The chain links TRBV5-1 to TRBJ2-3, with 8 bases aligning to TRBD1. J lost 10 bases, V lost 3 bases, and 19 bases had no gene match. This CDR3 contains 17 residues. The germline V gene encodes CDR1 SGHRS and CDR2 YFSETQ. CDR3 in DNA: TGCGCCAGCAGCTCTTCCTACGGACAGGGCCGCGACCCTCCGCAGTATTTT. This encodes CASSSSYGQGRDPPQYF.

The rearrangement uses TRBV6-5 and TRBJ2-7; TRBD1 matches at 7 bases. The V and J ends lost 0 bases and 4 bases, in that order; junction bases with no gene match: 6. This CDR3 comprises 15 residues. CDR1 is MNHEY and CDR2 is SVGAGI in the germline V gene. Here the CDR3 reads CASSYSLEGAYEQYF. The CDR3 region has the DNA TGTGCCAGCAGTTACTCGTTAGAGGGGGCGTACGAGCAGTACTTC.

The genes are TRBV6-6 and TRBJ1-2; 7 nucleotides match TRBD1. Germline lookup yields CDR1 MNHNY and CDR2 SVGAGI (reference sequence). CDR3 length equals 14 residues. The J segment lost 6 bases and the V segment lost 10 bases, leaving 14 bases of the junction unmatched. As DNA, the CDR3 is TGTGCCATCGCCAGACAGGGAGTTTTCAATGGCTACACCTTC. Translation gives CAIARQGVFNGYTF.

The CDR3 loop is CASSPGQGSTDTQYF. The CDR3 DNA reads TGCGCCAGCAGCCCGGGACAGGGGAGCACAGATACGCAGTATTTT. The chain couples TRBV4-3 to TRBJ2-3; 10 bases match TRBD1. V was clipped by 4 bases and J by 0 bases; unmatched bases: 1. Germline-derived CDR1 and CDR2 are LGHNA and YSLEER. The CDR3 consists of 15 residues.

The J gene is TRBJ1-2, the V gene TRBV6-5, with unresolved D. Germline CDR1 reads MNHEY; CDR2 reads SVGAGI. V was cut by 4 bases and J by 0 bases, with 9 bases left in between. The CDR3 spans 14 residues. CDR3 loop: CASSSTPTNYGYTF. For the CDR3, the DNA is TGTGCCAGCAGTTCGACACCAACTAACTATGGCTACACCTTC.

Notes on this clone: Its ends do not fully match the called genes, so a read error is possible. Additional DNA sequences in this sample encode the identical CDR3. The CDR3 coding sequence is TGTGCCAGCAGCGTAGGGCCCCCCGGGAATGAACAGTTCTTC. This sequence encodes CASSVGPPGNEQFF. The rearrangement joins TRBV9 to TRBJ2-1, with D tentatively TRBD2 (5 bases). The CDR3 sequence is 14 residues long. The germline V gene has CDR1 SGDLS and CDR2 YYNGEE.

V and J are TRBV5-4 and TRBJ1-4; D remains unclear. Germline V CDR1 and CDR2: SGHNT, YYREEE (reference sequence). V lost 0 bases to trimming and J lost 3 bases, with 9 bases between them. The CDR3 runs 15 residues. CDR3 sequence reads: CASSLVPGSNEKLFF. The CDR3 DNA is TGTGCCAGCAGCTTGGTCCCAGGCTCTAATGAAAAACTGTTTTTT.

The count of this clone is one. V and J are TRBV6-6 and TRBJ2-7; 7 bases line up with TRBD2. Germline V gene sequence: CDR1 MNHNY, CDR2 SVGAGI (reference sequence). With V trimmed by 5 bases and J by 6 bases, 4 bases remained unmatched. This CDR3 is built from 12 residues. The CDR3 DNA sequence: TGTGCCAGCAGTACACCGGGGGGCGAGCAGTACTTC. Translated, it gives CASSTPGGEQYF.

For the CDR3, the DNA is TGTGCCAGCAGCCACTGGGACAGGGGATACGAGCAGTACTTC. It translates to CASSHWDRGYEQYF. This rearrangement joins TRBV7-9 to TRBJ2-7; 10 nucleotides agree with TRBD1. The CDR3 spans 14 residues. Germline loops: CDR1 SEHNR, CDR2 FQNEAQ (reference sequence). V shed 5 bases, J shed 4 bases, and the junction held 5 bases outside the gene matches.

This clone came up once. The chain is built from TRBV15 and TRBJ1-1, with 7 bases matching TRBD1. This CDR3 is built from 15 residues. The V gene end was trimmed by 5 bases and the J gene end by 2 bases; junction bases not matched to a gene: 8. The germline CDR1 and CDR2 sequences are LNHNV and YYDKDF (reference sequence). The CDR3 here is CATSATGAPNTEAFF. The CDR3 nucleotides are TGTGCCACCAGCGCTACAGGGGCGCCCAACACTGAAGCTTTCTTT.

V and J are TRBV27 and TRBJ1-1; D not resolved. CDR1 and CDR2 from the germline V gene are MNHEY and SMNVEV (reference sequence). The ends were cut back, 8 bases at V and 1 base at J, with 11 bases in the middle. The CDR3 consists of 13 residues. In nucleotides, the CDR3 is TGTGCCAGCTTCTTGAGGCAGAACACTGAAGCTTTCTTT. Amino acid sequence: CASFLRQNTEAFF.

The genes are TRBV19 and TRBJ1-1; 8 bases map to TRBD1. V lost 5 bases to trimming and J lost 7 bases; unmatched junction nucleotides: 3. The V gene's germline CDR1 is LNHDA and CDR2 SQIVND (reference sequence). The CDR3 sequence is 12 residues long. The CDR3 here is CASSPGQDEAFF. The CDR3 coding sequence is TGTGCCAGTAGTCCGGGACAGGATGAAGCTTTCTTT.

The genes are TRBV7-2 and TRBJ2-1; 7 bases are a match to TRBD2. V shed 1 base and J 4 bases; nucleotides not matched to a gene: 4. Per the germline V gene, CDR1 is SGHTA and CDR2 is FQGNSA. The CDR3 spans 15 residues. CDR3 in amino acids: CASSLGGTMYNEQFF. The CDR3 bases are TGTGCCAGCAGCTTAGGAGGGACTATGTACAATGAGCAGTTCTTC.

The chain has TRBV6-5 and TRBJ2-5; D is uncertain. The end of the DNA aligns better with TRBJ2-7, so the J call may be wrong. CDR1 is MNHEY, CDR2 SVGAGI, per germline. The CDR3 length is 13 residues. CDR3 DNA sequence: TGTGCCAGCAGTTTGTCTCCCTCCTACGAGCAGTACTTC. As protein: CASSLSPSYEQYF.

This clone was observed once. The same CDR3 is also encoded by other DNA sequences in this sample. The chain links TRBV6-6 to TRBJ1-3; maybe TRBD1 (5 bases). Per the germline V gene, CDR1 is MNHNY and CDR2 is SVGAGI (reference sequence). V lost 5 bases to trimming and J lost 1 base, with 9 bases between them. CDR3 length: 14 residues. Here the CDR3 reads CASSRQGSGNTIYF. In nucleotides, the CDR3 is TGTGCCAGCAGTAGGCAGGGTTCTGGAAACACCATATATTTT.

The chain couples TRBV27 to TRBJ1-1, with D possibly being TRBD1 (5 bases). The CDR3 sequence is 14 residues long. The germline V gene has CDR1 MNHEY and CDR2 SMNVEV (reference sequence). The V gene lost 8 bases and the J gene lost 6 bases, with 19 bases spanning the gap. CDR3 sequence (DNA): TGTGCCAGCTGCCGGGGGGGGGTTAACGCTGAAGCTTTCTTT. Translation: CASCRGGVNAEAFF.

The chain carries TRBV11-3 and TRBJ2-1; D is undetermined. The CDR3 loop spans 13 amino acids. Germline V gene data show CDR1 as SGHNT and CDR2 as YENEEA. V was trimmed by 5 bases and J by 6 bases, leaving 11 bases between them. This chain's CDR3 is CASSRRAGNEQFF. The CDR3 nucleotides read TGTGCCAGCAGCCGGAGAGCTGGCAATGAGCAGTTCTTC. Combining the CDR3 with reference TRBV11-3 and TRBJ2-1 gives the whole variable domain EAGVVQSPRYKIIEKKQPVAFWCNPISGHNTLYWYLQNLGQGPELLIRYENEEAVDDSQLPKDRFSAERLKGVDSTLKIQPAELGDSAVYLCASSRRAGNEQFFGPGTRLTVL.

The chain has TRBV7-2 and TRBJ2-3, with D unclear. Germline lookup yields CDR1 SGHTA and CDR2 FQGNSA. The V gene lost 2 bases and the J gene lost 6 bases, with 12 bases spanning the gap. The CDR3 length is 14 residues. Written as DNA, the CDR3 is TGTGCCAGCAGCTTAACGAGCCCTTCGGATACGCAGTATTTT. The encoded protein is CASSLTSPSDTQYF.

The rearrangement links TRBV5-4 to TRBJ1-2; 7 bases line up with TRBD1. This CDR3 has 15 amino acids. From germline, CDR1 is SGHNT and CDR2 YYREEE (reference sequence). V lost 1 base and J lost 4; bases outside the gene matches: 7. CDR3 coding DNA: TGTGCCAGCAGCTTGACTGACAGGGATGGCTATGGCTACACCTTC. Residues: CASSLTDRDGYGYTF.

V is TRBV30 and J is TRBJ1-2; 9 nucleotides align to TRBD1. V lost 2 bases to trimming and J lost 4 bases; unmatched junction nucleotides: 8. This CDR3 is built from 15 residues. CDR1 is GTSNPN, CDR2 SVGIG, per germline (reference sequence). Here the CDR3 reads CAWSPRTGAFYGYTF. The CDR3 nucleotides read TGTGCCTGGAGTCCCCGGACAGGGGCCTTCTATGGCTACACCTTC. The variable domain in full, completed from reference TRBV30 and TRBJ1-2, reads SQTIHQWPATLVQPVGSPLSLECTVEGTSNPNLYWYRQAAGRGLQLLFYSVGIGQISSEVPQNLSASRPQDRQFILSSKKLLLSDSGFYLCAWSPRTGAFYGYTFGSGTRLTVV.

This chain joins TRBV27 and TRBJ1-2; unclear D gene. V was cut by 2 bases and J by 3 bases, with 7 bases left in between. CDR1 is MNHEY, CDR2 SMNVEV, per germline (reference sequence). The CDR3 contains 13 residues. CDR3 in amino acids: CASSLAGDYGYTF. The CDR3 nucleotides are TGTGCCAGCAGTTTAGCGGGTGACTATGGCTACACCTTC.